These T cell receptor beta chains were read from a single sample in a study of blood T cell repertoires in COVID-19. Libraries were prepared by immunoSEQ multiplex PCR; TCRdb keeps only in-frame clonotypes and omits some of them. The table lists 200,000 to 250,000 clones, 82% of them singletons, with under 3.5% in the top ten. The sample was PBMCs or T cells enriched from blood (not recorded which). The receptors were sampled from a woman aged 55-75 years who had recovered from COVID-19. Both conserved end residues are part of each CDR3. The order of the fields is V gene, J gene, clone size, CDR3 protein. Expanded clones are given a class, and other clones once, few, many or no size at all.

V gene: TRBV21-1
J gene: TRBJ1-2
clone size: .
CDR3 protein: CASSKETGPYGYTF

V gene: TRBV10-1
J gene: TRBJ1-1
clone size: .
CDR3 protein: CASSLDRDITEAFF

V gene: TRBV9
J gene: TRBJ2-7
clone size: .
CDR3 protein: CASSVDGLSYEQYF

V gene: TRBV9
J gene: TRBJ1-6
clone size: few
CDR3 protein: CASSVGQTYNSPLHF

V gene: TRBV7-6
J gene: TRBJ2-7
clone size: .
CDR3 protein: CASSLGLAGVWEQYF

V gene: TRBV7-9
J gene: TRBJ2-2
clone size: .
CDR3 protein: CASSLKAGANTGELFF

V gene: TRBV27
J gene: TRBJ2-7
clone size: .
CDR3 protein: CASSFLHEQYF

V gene: TRBV29-1
J gene: TRBJ2-3
clone size: .
CDR3 protein: CSGTGGPNTQYF

V gene: TRBV5-1
J gene: TRBJ1-2
clone size: .
CDR3 protein: CASSLTVEPYYGYTF

V gene: TRBV29-1
J gene: TRBJ1-2
clone size: .
CDR3 protein: CSVDKQGANYGYTF

V gene: TRBV19
J gene: TRBJ1-1
clone size: .
CDR3 protein: CASSISLYNSNTEAFF

V gene: TRBV4-1
J gene: TRBJ1-1
clone size: .
CDR3 protein: CASSYNRAGTEAFF

V gene: TRBV7-2
J gene: TRBJ2-7
clone size: .
CDR3 protein: CASSLRQGAYEQYF

V gene: TRBV18
J gene: TRBJ1-1
clone size: .
CDR3 protein: CASSSDRILNTEAFF

V gene: TRBV29-1
J gene: TRBJ1-2
clone size: .
CDR3 protein: CSVGQGADYGYTF

V gene: TRBV7-9
J gene: TRBJ1-3
clone size: .
CDR3 protein: CASSLGRGSGNTIYF

V gene: TRBV27
J gene: TRBJ1-6
clone size: few
CDR3 protein: CASSFRGVGGGSPLHF

V gene: TRBV6-5
J gene: TRBJ1-4
clone size: .
CDR3 protein: CASGVGTGNEKLFF

V gene: TRBV12-3/TRBV12-4
J gene: TRBJ1-1
clone size: .
CDR3 protein: CASSVRETEAFF

V gene: TRBV7-9
J gene: TRBJ1-2
clone size: .
CDR3 protein: CASSLNQGVNYGYTF

V gene: TRBV10-3
J gene: TRBJ2-2
clone size: .
CDR3 protein: CAISETGTSGHTGELFF

V gene: TRBV6-5
J gene: TRBJ2-1
clone size: .
CDR3 protein: CASSYLASSYNEQFF

V gene: TRBV12-3/TRBV12-4
J gene: TRBJ1-3
clone size: .
CDR3 protein: CASRQGNTIYF

V gene: TRBV5-8
J gene: TRBJ2-7
clone size: .
CDR3 protein: CASSFSGRDYEQYF

V gene: TRBV5-6
J gene: TRBJ1-6
clone size: .
CDR3 protein: CASHPRDLDNSPLHF

V gene: TRBV10-3
J gene: TRBJ1-5
clone size: .
CDR3 protein: CAISPSGGNQPQHF

V gene: TRBV29-1
J gene: TRBJ1-1
clone size: .
CDR3 protein: CSVGHTNTEAFF

V gene: TRBV6-2/TRBV6-3
J gene: TRBJ1-2
clone size: .
CDR3 protein: CASSYPSQGANYGYTF

V gene: TRBV10-2
J gene: TRBJ1-5
clone size: .
CDR3 protein: CASSDRASNQPQHF

V gene: TRBV18
J gene: TRBJ1-1
clone size: .
CDR3 protein: CASSSSGQGATEAFF

V gene: TRBV6-2/TRBV6-3
J gene: TRBJ2-5
clone size: .
CDR3 protein: CASSPPRETQYF

V gene: TRBV6-6
J gene: TRBJ2-7
clone size: .
CDR3 protein: CASTGEGAYEQYF

V gene: TRBV24-1
J gene: TRBJ2-1
clone size: few
CDR3 protein: CATSERGLEQFF

V gene: TRBV24-1
J gene: TRBJ1-2
clone size: .
CDR3 protein: CATSDFTQNYGYTF

V gene: TRBV12-3/TRBV12-4
J gene: TRBJ1-2
clone size: .
CDR3 protein: CASSLPTGAGYTF

V gene: TRBV11-1
J gene: TRBJ2-1
clone size: .
CDR3 protein: CATLSGRVYNEQFF

V gene: TRBV14
J gene: TRBJ2-1
clone size: few
CDR3 protein: CASSIQGAQNEQFF

V gene: TRBV6-6
J gene: TRBJ2-2
clone size: .
CDR3 protein: CATGTANTGELFF

V gene: TRBV24-1
J gene: TRBJ2-3
clone size: .
CDR3 protein: CATSDATTGTTQYF

V gene: TRBV18
J gene: TRBJ1-3
clone size: many
CDR3 protein: CASSPPARLSGNTIYF

V gene: TRBV12-5
J gene: TRBJ2-7
clone size: .
CDR3 protein: CASGLGDRAGYF

V gene: TRBV29-1
J gene: TRBJ1-4
clone size: few
CDR3 protein: CSVESGLGEKLFF

V gene: TRBV19
J gene: TRBJ2-3
clone size: .
CDR3 protein: CASSMLLAGARDTQYF

V gene: TRBV29-1
J gene: TRBJ1-1
clone size: .
CDR3 protein: CSVRHDRGTEAFF

V gene: TRBV11-2
J gene: TRBJ1-2
clone size: once
CDR3 protein: CASSPGQWGYTF

V gene: TRBV11-2
J gene: TRBJ1-1
clone size: .
CDR3 protein: CASRLTTQGTEAFF

V gene: TRBV5-1
J gene: TRBJ1-4
clone size: .
CDR3 protein: CASSRTGDTNEKLFF

V gene: TRBV7-2
J gene: TRBJ1-1
clone size: .
CDR3 protein: CASSLDRGNTEAFF

V gene: TRBV3-1/TRBV3-2
J gene: TRBJ1-2
clone size: .
CDR3 protein: CASSQGRRGPYGYTF